These T cell receptor beta chains were read from a single sample in a study of T cell clones after liver transplantation. Method: immunoSEQ multiplex PCR; TCRdb's copy keeps in-frame clones and lacks some. This sample has 53,000 or so clones; approximately 84% occur once, and the top ten carry around 8.5%. Source: CD4+ T cells from blood, taken before liver transplant. These receptors were obtained from a human donor who received a liver transplant. CDR3s include the opening cysteine and the closing phenylalanine or tryptophan. A D gene is named only where the DNA matches it firmly. Only some rows state a clone size, as once, few, many or a class for expanded clones.

d_call,j_call,clone_size,v_call,cdr3_aa,cdr3_nt
TRBD2,TRBJ2-1,.,TRBV4-2,CASSLTLAGTSGSSYNEQFF,TGTGCCAGCAGCCTCACTCTTGCCGGGACTAGCGGGTCCTCCTACAATGAGCAGTTCTTC
TRBD1,TRBJ2-2,.,TRBV5-4,CASSLPTGTGELFF,TGTGCCAGCAGCCTCCCGACAGGGACCGGGGAGCTGTTTTTT
.,TRBJ1-1,.,TRBV18,CASSSGTSEAFF,TGTGCCAGCTCATCGGGAACTTCTGAAGCTTTCTTT
.,TRBJ2-3,.,TRBV5-4,CASSLGGTSTDTQYF,TGTGCCAGCAGCTTGGGGGGGACTAGCACAGATACGCAGTATTTT
.,TRBJ2-1,.,TRBV5-1,CASSPAPPSYNEQFF,TGCGCCAGCAGCCCCGCCCCGCCTTCCTACAATGAGCAGTTCTTC
TRBD1,TRBJ1-2,.,TRBV29-1,CSVRTSGTGLNYGYTF,TGCAGCGTCAGAACGTCCGGGACAGGGTTAAACTATGGCTACACCTTC
.,TRBJ2-1,.,TRBV9,CASARAVGSYNEQFF,TGTGCCAGCGCGAGGGCGGTGGGCTCCTACAATGAGCAGTTCTTC
TRBD2,TRBJ2-1,.,TRBV5-1,CASSPSAGISYNEQFF,TGCGCCAGCAGCCCATCAGCGGGGATCTCCTACAATGAGCAGTTCTTC
TRBD2,TRBJ2-7,.,TRBV29-1,CSGRGGGGEQYF,TGCAGCGGGCGCGGGGGGGGCGGCGAGCAGTACTTC
TRBD2,TRBJ2-7,.,TRBV5-1,CASRAGLVSTSYEQYF,TGCGCCAGCAGGGCCGGACTAGTCTCCACATCCTACGAGCAGTACTTC
.,TRBJ1-1,.,TRBV18,CASSPEQAGRGTEAFF,TGTGCCAGCTCACCGGAACAGGCAGGGAGGGGCACTGAAGCTTTCTTT
.,TRBJ1-4,.,TRBV20-1,CSAQRGGSLFF,TGCAGTGCCCAGAGGGGGGGATCCCTTTTTTTT
.,TRBJ1-5,.,TRBV19,CASSSGQMYSNQPQHF,TGTGCCAGTAGTAGTGGACAGATGTATAGCAATCAGCCCCAGCATTTT
.,TRBJ1-2,.,TRBV6-1,CASRPGTTTRYTF,TGTGCCAGCAGGCCCGGGACAACCACGAGGTACACCTTC
.,TRBJ1-2,.,TRBV6-5,CASSYRGIGYGYTF,TGTGCCAGCAGTTACCGGGGGATCGGCTATGGCTACACCTTC
.,TRBJ1-5,.,TRBV4-2,CASSQDSTEGGNQPQHF,TGTGCCAGCAGCCAAGATTCTACAGAGGGAGGGAATCAGCCCCAGCATTTT
.,TRBJ1-2,.,TRBV14,CASSQFNRADYGYTF,TGTGCCAGCAGCCAGTTTAACAGGGCCGACTATGGCTACACCTTC
.,TRBJ2-5,.,TRBV5-1,CASSLESGQETQYF,TGCGCCAGCAGCTTAGAGTCCGGTCAAGAGACCCAGTACTTC
TRBD2,TRBJ2-2,.,TRBV7-3,CASSLGLASNGELFF,TGTGCCAGCAGCTTGGGACTAGCCTCCAACGGGGAGCTGTTTTTT
TRBD1,TRBJ2-2,.,TRBV7-2,CASILQAAGGNTGELFF,TGTGCCAGCATCCTCCAAGCAGCAGGGGGCAACACCGGGGAGCTGTTTTTT
TRBD1,TRBJ2-2,.,TRBV12-5,CASGGDRDGTGELFF,TGTGCTAGTGGGGGAGACAGGGATGGCACCGGGGAGCTGTTTTTT
.,TRBJ2-7,few,TRBV11-2,CASSLIGHEQYF,TGTGCCAGCAGCTTGATCGGCCACGAGCAGTACTTC
TRBD1,TRBJ2-7,.,TRBV7-9,CASSSNFRQGHSYEQYF,TGTGCCAGCTCCTCGAACTTCCGACAGGGGCATTCCTACGAGCAGTACTTC
TRBD1,TRBJ1-2,.,TRBV7-2,CASSFDGTGGNYGYTF,TGTGCCAGCAGCTTTGATGGGACAGGGGGTAACTATGGCTACACCTTC
.,TRBJ2-6,once,TRBV7-3,CASSPTVGGPSGANVLTF,TGTGCCAGCAGCCCCACGGTAGGAGGGCCCTCTGGGGCCAACGTCCTGACTTTC
.,TRBJ1-5,.,TRBV7-9,CASSETGGQPQHF,TGTGCCAGCAGTGAAACCGGGGGGCAGCCCCAGCATTTT
TRBD2,TRBJ2-7,.,TRBV7-2,CASSLGGIGRGTSYEQYF,TGTGCCAGCAGCTTAGGAGGTATTGGGCGGGGGACCTCCTACGAGCAGTACTTC
.,TRBJ1-4,.,TRBV5-6,CASSLVPGDARTNEKLFF,TGTGCCAGCAGCTTGGTACCCGGGGACGCAAGGACTAATGAAAAACTGTTTTTT
TRBD1,TRBJ1-6,.,TRBV7-3,CASSLQGAQSSPLHF,TGTGCCAGCAGCTTACAGGGGGCGCAGAGTTCACCCCTCCACTTT
TRBD2,TRBJ2-7,.,TRBV5-6,CASSLSGSSYEQYF,TGTGCCAGCAGCTTGAGCGGGAGCTCCTACGAGCAGTACTTC
.,TRBJ1-2,.,TRBV5-4,CASSSDPYPDYGYTF,TGTGCCAGCAGCTCAGATCCCTATCCCGACTATGGCTACACCTTC